This TCR beta chain appears in the sequencing data of a study of cytomegalovirus exposure and HLA in healthy donors. PCR used 60 Vbeta primers and 13 Jbeta primers. The data were produced by immunoSEQ multiplex PCR, yet TCRdb's version contains in-frame clones alone and is incomplete. The sample lists 100,000 to 150,000 clones, 77% occurring once. Trimming took off 2 bases at V and 3 bases at J, with 9 bases between the two ends. CDR3 length: 13 amino acids. The germline V gene has CDR1 SGHRS and CDR2 YFSETQ. Sequencing used PBMCs. The clonotype originates from a man in his late teens or twenties in good health and CMV-seropositive. V and J are TRBV5-1 and TRBJ2-7; tentative D call: TRBD1 (6 bases). The CDR3: CASSFGTIYEQYF. CDR3 in DNA: TGCGCCAGCAGCTTCGGGACAATCTACGAGCAGTACTTC. Using reference TRBV5-1 and TRBJ2-7 for the parts outside the CDR3, the full variable domain is KAGVTQTPRYLIKTRGQQVTLSCSPISGHRSVSWYQQTPGQGLQFLFEYFSETQRNKGNFPGRFSGRQFSNSRSEMNVSTLELGDSALYLCASSFGTIYEQYFGPGTRLTVT.